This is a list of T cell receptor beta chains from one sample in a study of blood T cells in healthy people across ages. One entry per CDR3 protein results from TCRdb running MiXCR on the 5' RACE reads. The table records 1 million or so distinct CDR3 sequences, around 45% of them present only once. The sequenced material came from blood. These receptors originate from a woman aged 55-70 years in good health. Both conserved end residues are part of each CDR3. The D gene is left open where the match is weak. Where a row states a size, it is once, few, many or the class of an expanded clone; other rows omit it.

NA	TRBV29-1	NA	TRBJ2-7	TGCAGCGTTTGGACATCTTACAATGAGCAGTACTTC	CSVWTSYNEQYF
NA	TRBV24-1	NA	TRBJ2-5	TGTGCCACCAGTGATCCTAACCGGGGGTCAAGGGAGACCCAGTACTTC	CATSDPNRGSRETQYF
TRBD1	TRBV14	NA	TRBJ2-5	TGTGCCAGCAGCCCGACAGGGGGCGCGAAGACCCAGTACTTC	CASSPTGGAKTQYF
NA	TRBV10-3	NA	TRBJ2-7	TGTGCCATCAGCCGACAGCTTCTAGGTTACGAGCAGTACTTC	CAISRQLLGYEQYF
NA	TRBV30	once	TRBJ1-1	TGTGCCTGGAGTGTAGGGGTGAACACTGAAGCTTTCTTT	CAWSVGVNTEAFF
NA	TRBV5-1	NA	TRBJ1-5	TGCGCCAGCAGCTTGGTGGCGGGGGGGGATCAGCCCCAGCATTTT	CASSLVAGGDQPQHF
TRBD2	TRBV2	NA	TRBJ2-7	TGTGCCAGCAAATTTAGCCTAGCGGGAGTTGAGCAGTACTTC	CASKFSLAGVEQYF
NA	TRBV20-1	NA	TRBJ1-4	TGCAGTGCTAGAGAAAGAGCAACTAATGAAAAACTGTTTTTT	CSARERATNEKLFF
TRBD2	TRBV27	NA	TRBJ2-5	TGTGCCGTGGGGCGGGAGGGCCTTGAGACCCAGTACTTC	CAVGREGLETQYF
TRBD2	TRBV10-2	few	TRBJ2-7	TGCGCCAGCAGTGAAGCTAGCGGGATCTACGAGCAGTACTTC	CASSEASGIYEQYF
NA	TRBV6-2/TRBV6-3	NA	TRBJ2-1	TGTGCCAGCAGATCGACCGGCCACAATGAGCAGTTCTTC	CASRSTGHNEQFF
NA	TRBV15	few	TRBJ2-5	TGTGCCACCAGCAGAGATTCGGCGAAAGAGACCCAGTACTTC	CATSRDSAKETQYF
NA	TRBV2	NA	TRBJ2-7	TGTGCCAGCTCCTGGAACAGCTTCGGCGAGCAGTACTTC	CASSWNSFGEQYF
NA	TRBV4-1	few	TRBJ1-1	TGCGCCAGCAGCCAAGCGGGGGGTAACACTGAAGCTTTCTTT	CASSQAGGNTEAFF
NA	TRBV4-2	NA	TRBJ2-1	TGTGCCAGCAGCCAAGACGCTAGCAGCAATGAGCAGTTCTTC	CASSQDASSNEQFF
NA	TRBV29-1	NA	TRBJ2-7	TGCAGCGTGGAAAGGGACACCTCCTACGAGCAGTACTTC	CSVERDTSYEQYF
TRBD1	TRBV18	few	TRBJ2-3	TGTGCCAGCTCACCACTTGGACAGGGCCTGAGAGATACGCAGTATTTT	CASSPLGQGLRDTQYF
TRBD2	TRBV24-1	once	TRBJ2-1	TGTGCCACCAGTGGACGGACTAGCGGGAACGACAATGAGCAGTTCTTC	CATSGRTSGNDNEQFF
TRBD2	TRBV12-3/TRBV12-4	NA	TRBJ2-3	TGTGCCAGCAGGGGCCGAGCGGGAGATCATACGCAGTATTTT	CASRGRAGDHTQYF
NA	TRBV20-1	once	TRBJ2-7	TGCAGTGCTACCCAAGGGGGGGGAATCTACGAGCAGTACTTC	CSATQGGGIYEQYF
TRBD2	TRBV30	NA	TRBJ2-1	TGTGCCTGGAGTGATGAGGGACTAGGCAATGAGCAGTTCTTC	CAWSDEGLGNEQFF
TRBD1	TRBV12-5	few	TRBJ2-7	TGTGCTAGTGGTTTGGGAGACAGGGTTTGGAGCGAGCAGTACTTC	CASGLGDRVWSEQYF
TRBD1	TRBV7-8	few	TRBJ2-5	TGTGCCAGCACTGGGACAGATCAAGAGACCCAGTACTTC	CASTGTDQETQYF
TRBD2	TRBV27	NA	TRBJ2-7	TGTGCCAGCAGTTTCCGGGGGGGATCCCCCGAGCAGTACTTC	CASSFRGGSPEQYF